These 24 T cell receptor beta chains were sequenced from one sample in a study of T cell responses to AZD1222 COVID-19 vaccine (dated by TCRdb to about 2021). The sample's time point, from its label and the paper: baseline before first vaccination. The library relied on the immunoSEQ multiplex PCR assay. The table was pulled from immuneACCESS by TCRdb, which kept in-frame rearrangements only. Such tables lose some clones; where checked, under half of the loss comes from unresolved V genes, and the rest has no known cause. Recorded for this sample are about 140,000 clones; approximately 90% of them occurred a single time. 4.7% of the sample belongs to the ten largest clones. The sample here was peripheral blood, taken on day 0 of AZD1222 vaccination. The receptor source for this set is an adult in good health.

Turning to this clone: Other DNA sequences in this sample translate to the same CDR3. The J gene is TRBJ1-1, the V gene TRBV28; D gene uncertain. Germline V gives CDR1 MDHEN, CDR2 SYDVKM. The CDR3 is 14 amino acids. V was pared by 3 bases and J by 4 bases, with 12 bases between. The CDR3 nucleotides are TGTGCCAGCAGTTTGTTGGGAGGTGCCACTGAAGCTTTCTTT. It encodes CASSLLGGATEAFF.

This chain uses TRBV20-1 with TRBJ1-4, with D possibly TRBD1 on 5 matching bases. Germline-derived CDR1 and CDR2 are DFQATT and SNEGSKA (reference sequence). This CDR3 region has 13 residues. Trimming stripped 3 bases from V and 7 bases from J, with 12 bases between. CDR3 DNA: TGCAGTGCTAGTGGTGGGGGTAGTGAAAAACTGTTTTTT. Translating it yields CSASGGGSEKLFF.

V usage is TRBV7-8 and J usage is TRBJ1-2; maybe TRBD1 (6 bases). Trimming removed 5 bases at V and 2 bases at J, with 15 bases between. The germline V gene encodes CDR1 SGHVS and CDR2 FQNEAQ. This CDR3 has 15 amino acids. CDR3 sequence: CASSPREGGNYGYTF. CDR3 nucleotide sequence: TGTGCCAGCAGCCCGAGAGAGGGGGGGAACTATGGCTACACCTTC.

V gene TRBV2 combines with J gene TRBJ2-1; the match to TRBD1 covers 10 bases. V trimming: 7 bases; J trimming: 7 bases; junction bases outside the gene matches: 7. CDR1 is SNHLY and CDR2 is FYNNEI in the germline V gene. This CDR3 spans 14 amino acids. CDR3 DNA: TGTGCCAGCACGGACAGGGGGATGAGGAATGAGCAGTTCTTC. Its protein is CASTDRGMRNEQFF.

The chain couples TRBV9 to TRBJ2-3, with D possibly being TRBD2 (5 bases). Trimming pared 3 bases from V and 2 bases from J, leaving 13 bases between. This CDR3 region has 15 residues. Germline V gives CDR1 SGDLS, CDR2 YYNGEE. CDR3 protein: CASSGSGRTTDTQYF. Here the CDR3 DNA reads TGTGCCAGCAGCGGGAGCGGTCGGACCACAGATACGCAGTATTTT.

Only one count was recorded for this clone. The V gene is TRBV2, the J gene TRBJ1-5; maybe TRBD1 (5 bases). This CDR3 is 13 amino acids long. Per the germline V gene, CDR1 is SNHLY and CDR2 is FYNNEI. With 5 bases removed from V and 4 bases from J, the gap between germline ends came to 9 bases. CDR3 sequence reads: CASSRRDNQPQHF. DNA for the CDR3: TGTGCCAGCAGTCGCAGGGATAATCAGCCCCAGCATTTT.

The chain has TRBV27 and TRBJ1-1, with TRBD1 matching 9 bases. Germline CDR1 MNHEY, CDR2 SMNVEV (reference sequence). CDR3 length equals 14 residues. The V segment lost 6 bases and the J segment 9 bases; nucleotides outside the gene matches: 11. In DNA, the CDR3 is TGTGCCAGCAGGCAGATCGGGACAGGGAGGCAAGCTTTCTTT. This translates into CASRQIGTGRQAFF.

This clone is a singleton in its sample. The genes are TRBV30 and TRBJ1-1; D not certain. CDR1 and CDR2 from the germline V gene are GTSNPN and SVGIG (reference sequence). With 4 bases removed from V and 0 bases from J, the gap between germline ends came to 9 bases. This CDR3 has 13 amino acids. CDR3 protein: CAWTRGVNTEAFF. CDR3 in DNA: TGTGCCTGGACCCGGGGAGTGAACACTGAAGCTTTCTTT.

The rearrangement links TRBV4-1 to TRBJ1-3; D remains unclear. The CDR3 covers 15 residues. Trimming left V 1 base short and J 0 bases short, with 7 bases between. Per germline, CDR1 MGHRA and CDR2 YSYEKL. As DNA, the CDR3 is TGCGCCAGCAGCCAAGCGGACTCCTCTGGAAACACCATATATTTT. Translation: CASSQADSSGNTIYF.

V gene TRBV2 combines with J gene TRBJ2-5, with D perhaps assigned TRBD1 or TRBD2 (5 bases each). CDR3 size: 15 residues. Deletions cut 7 bases from V and 4 bases from J, with 19 bases between. Germline V CDR1 and CDR2: SNHLY, FYNNEI. The CDR3 DNA follows: TGTGCCAGCACCTCCCAGGGAGCCGCCGGAGAGACCCAGTACTTC. Translation: CASTSQGAAGETQYF.

This sequence joins TRBV2 and TRBJ1-6; 11 bases agree with TRBD1. The germline CDR1 and CDR2 sequences are SNHLY and FYNNEI. V lost 4 bases, J lost 8 bases, and 1 base stayed unmatched. The length of the CDR3 is 14 residues. This CDR3 is CASSAGQGDSPLHF. In DNA, the CDR3 is TGTGCCAGCAGTGCGGGACAGGGGGATTCACCCCTCCACTTT.

The chain recombines TRBV6-5 with TRBJ2-4, with TRBD2 matching over 7 bases. The germline gives CDR1 MNHEY, CDR2 SVGAGI. The CDR3 runs 14 residues. After removal of 6 bases from V and 3 bases from J, the junction contained 5 bases not matched to a gene. This CDR3 is CASSRGGSKNIQYF. As DNA, the CDR3 is TGTGCCAGCAGCCGAGGCGGGAGCAAAAACATTCAGTACTTC.

The rearrangement uses TRBV3-1 (or the pseudogene TRBV3-2) and TRBJ1-2; no firm D call. The CDR3 has 13 residues. Trimming cost V 0 bases and J 11 bases, with 13 bases left between them. The germline CDR1 and CDR2 sequences are LGHDT and YNNKEL (reference sequence). CDR3 coding DNA: TGTGCCAGCAGCCAAGATCTGGGAATGAGTTACACCTTC. The encoded protein is CASSQDLGMSYTF.

The J gene is TRBJ1-5, the V gene TRBV7-9; unclear D gene. This CDR3 spans 16 amino acids. Trimming took off 0 bases at V and 9 bases at J, with 18 bases between the two ends. The germline CDR1 and CDR2 sequences are SEHNR and FQNEAQ (reference sequence). The CDR3 coding sequence is TGTGCCAGCAGCTTAGCGACCGTAGGTGGTAGTTGGCCCCAGCATTTT. This translates into CASSLATVGGSWPQHF.

This chain connects TRBV5-1 to TRBJ2-6, with TRBD1 matching over 8 bases. CDR3 length: 20 residues. V shed 0 bases and J 0 bases; nucleotides not matched to a gene: 11. Germline V gene sequence: CDR1 SGHRS, CDR2 YFSETQ. CDR3 sequence (DNA): TGCGCCAGCAGCTTGGGCCTCCCGGGACAGGCCATCTCTGGGGCCAACGTCCTGACTTTC. Protein sequence: CASSLGLPGQAISGANVLTF. Combining the CDR3 with reference TRBV5-1 and TRBJ2-6 gives the whole variable domain KAGVTQTPRYLIKTRGQQVTLSCSPISGHRSVSWYQQTPGQGLQFLFEYFSETQRNKGNFPGRFSGRQFSNSRSEMNVSTLELGDSALYLCASSLGLPGQAISGANVLTFGAGSRLTVL.

The V gene is TRBV9, the J gene TRBJ1-2; D is ambiguous. Germline V CDR1 and CDR2: SGDLS, YYNGEE. V was pared by 0 bases and J by 8 bases, with 14 bases between. The CDR3 is 14 amino acids. The CDR3 here is CASSVVGRPGGYTF. For the CDR3, the DNA is TGTGCCAGCAGCGTAGTGGGCAGGCCGGGGGGCTACACCTTC.

The V call is TRBV4-2, the J call TRBJ1-6, with D possibly matching TRBD1 (5 bases). Germline V gene data show CDR1 as LGHNA and CDR2 as YNFKEQ. The CDR3 runs 15 residues. Trimming removed 0 bases from V and 8 bases from J, with 11 bases in between. CDR3 DNA: TGTGCCAGCAGCCAAGATCCCGACAGTTATTCACCCCTCCACTTT. Its translation: CASSQDPDSYSPLHF.

The chain couples TRBV4-2 to TRBJ1-2; D uncertain. The CDR3 spans 14 residues. The germline V and J ends were trimmed by 3 bases and 4 bases, with 12 bases remaining between them. The germline V gene has CDR1 LGHNA and CDR2 YNFKEQ. The CDR3 DNA sequence: TGTGCCAGCAGCCAGAGGCCGGGAACCTATGGCTACACCTTC. Its protein product is CASSQRPGTYGYTF.

V usage is TRBV14 and J usage is TRBJ1-4; D is perhaps TRBD1 (5 bases). Trimming removed 3 bases from V and 8 bases from J, with 13 bases in between. This CDR3 contains 14 residues. Germline-derived CDR1 and CDR2 are SGHDN and FVKESK. The CDR3 loop reads CASSHWGSTEKLFF. The CDR3 nucleotides read TGTGCCAGCAGCCATTGGGGGTCAACCGAAAAACTGTTTTTT.

In its sample, this clone was seen once. The rearrangement links TRBV19 to TRBJ1-3; D remains ambiguous. The CDR3 has 12 amino acids. Germline CDR1 reads LNHDA; CDR2 reads SQIVND (reference sequence). Trimming stripped 5 bases from V and 0 bases from J, with 2 bases between. DNA for the CDR3: TGTGCCAGTAGTCCCTCTGGAAACACCATATATTTT. Its protein is CASSPSGNTIYF.

The CDR3 DNA is TGCGCCAGCAGCCAACTATCCCGAATTGGGGCCAACGTCCTGACTTTC. Its protein product is CASSQLSRIGANVLTF. The V and J genes are TRBV4-1 and TRBJ2-6; unclear D gene. CDR3 length: 16 residues. V was pared by 2 bases and J by 3 bases, with 11 bases between. The germline gives CDR1 MGHRA, CDR2 YSYEKL.

The chain links TRBV28 to TRBJ2-7; 9 bases are a match to TRBD1. Trimming at V came to 5 bases and at J to 0 bases, leaving 11 bases not matched to a gene. CDR3 size: 17 residues. In germline, CDR1 is MDHEN, CDR2 SYDVKM. The CDR3 DNA is TGTGCCAGCAGTCCGAGCAGGAGGACAGGGGCCTCCTACGAGCAGTACTTC. It yields the protein CASSPSRRTGASYEQYF. Looking up the rest from reference TRBV28 and TRBJ2-7 gives the full variable domain: DVKVTQSSRYLVKRTGEKVFLECVQDMDHENMFWYRQDPGLGLRLIYFSYDVKMKEKGDIPEGYSVSREKKERFSLILESASTNQTSMYLCASSPSRRTGASYEQYFGPGTRLTVT.

The chain carries TRBV29-1 and TRBJ1-4, with unresolved D. CDR1 is SQVTM, CDR2 ANQGSEA, per germline. Trimming shortened V by 4 bases and J by 0 bases, and 12 bases separated the two germline ends. The CDR3 totals 15 residues. CDR3 in DNA: TGCAGCGTTGGCAAGCGGGGTGCAACTAATGAAAAACTGTTTTTT. Protein product: CSVGKRGATNEKLFF.

The chain recombines TRBV12-3 or TRBV12-4 with TRBJ1-2; no reliable D call. This CDR3 is built from 13 residues. V lost 7 bases to trimming and J lost 0 bases, with 9 bases between them. The CDR3 nucleotides are TGTGCCAGCACCTCCAGGCCTAACTATGGCTACACCTTC. Its protein is CASTSRPNYGYTF.